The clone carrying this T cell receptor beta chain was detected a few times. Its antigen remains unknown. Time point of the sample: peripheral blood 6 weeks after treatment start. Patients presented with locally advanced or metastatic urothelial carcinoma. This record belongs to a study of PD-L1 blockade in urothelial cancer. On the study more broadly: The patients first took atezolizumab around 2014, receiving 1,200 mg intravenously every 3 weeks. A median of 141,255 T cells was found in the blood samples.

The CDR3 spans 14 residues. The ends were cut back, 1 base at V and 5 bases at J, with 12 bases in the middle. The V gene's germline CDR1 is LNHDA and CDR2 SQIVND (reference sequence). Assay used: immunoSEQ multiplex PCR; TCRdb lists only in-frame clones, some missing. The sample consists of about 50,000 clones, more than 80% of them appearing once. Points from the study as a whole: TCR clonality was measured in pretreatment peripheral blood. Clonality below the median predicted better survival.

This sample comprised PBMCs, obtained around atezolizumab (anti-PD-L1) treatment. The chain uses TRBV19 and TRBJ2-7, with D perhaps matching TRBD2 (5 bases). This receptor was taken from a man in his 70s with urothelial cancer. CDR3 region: CASSIGLEGDEQYF. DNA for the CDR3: TGTGCCAGTAGTATAGGACTCGAGGGAGACGAGCAGTACTTC.